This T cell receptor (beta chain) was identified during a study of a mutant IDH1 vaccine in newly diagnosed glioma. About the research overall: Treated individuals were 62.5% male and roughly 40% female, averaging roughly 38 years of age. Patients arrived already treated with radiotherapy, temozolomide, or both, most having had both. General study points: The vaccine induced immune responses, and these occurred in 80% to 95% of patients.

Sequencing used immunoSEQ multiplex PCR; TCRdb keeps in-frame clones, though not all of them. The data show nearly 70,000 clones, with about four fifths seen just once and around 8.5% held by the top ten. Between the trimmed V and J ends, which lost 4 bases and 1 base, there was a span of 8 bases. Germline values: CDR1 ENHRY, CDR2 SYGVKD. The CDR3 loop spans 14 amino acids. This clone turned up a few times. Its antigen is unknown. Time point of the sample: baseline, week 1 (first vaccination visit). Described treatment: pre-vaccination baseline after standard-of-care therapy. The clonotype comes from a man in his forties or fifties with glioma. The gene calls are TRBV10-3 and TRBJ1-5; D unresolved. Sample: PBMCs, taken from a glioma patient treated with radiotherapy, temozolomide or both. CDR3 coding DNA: TGTGCCATCAGTGCCGGGAAAAGCAATCAGCCCCAGCATTTT. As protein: CAISAGKSNQPQHF.